Listed below are T cell receptor beta chains from one sample, sequenced in a study of Ad26.COV2.S vaccination and SARS-CoV-2 variants. Sequencing was performed with immunoSEQ multiplex PCR; in TCRdb, only in-frame clones are kept and a portion is missing. Among around 320,000 clones listed, just under 85% were seen once. The source material was peripheral blood, sampled in a trial of Ad26.COV2.S vaccine versus placebo. The receptors were gathered from a person aged 18 to 65 who received the Ad26.COV2.S COVID-19 vaccine or a placebo. CDR3s include the opening cysteine and the closing phenylalanine or tryptophan. The D gene is left open where the match is weak. Rows may omit the clone size; those that give it use once, few, many or a size class.

d_gene	v_gene	abundance	j_gene	CDR3aa	CDR3nt
-	TRBV9	-	TRBJ2-2	CASSVSGANTGELFF	TGTGCCAGCAGCGTATCAGGGGCGAACACCGGGGAGCTGTTTTTT
-	TRBV2	-	TRBJ2-2	CASSGDTGELFF	TGTGCCAGCAGTGGGGACACCGGGGAGCTGTTTTTT
-	TRBV21-1	-	TRBJ2-7	CASSKVRYQFSYEQYF	TGTGCCAGCAGCAAAGTACGGTACCAATTCTCCTACGAGCAGTACTTC
-	TRBV28	-	TRBJ2-5	CASSAWTASTQETQYF	TGTGCCAGCAGTGCCTGGACAGCAAGTACCCAAGAGACCCAGTACTTC
-	TRBV29-1	-	TRBJ1-4	CSVEAGGSAYEKLFF	TGCAGCGTTGAGGCTGGGGGCTCTGCCTACGAAAAACTGTTTTTT
TRBD2	TRBV28	-	TRBJ2-3	CASSPGGGAGDTQYF	TGTGCCAGCAGTCCCGGCGGGGGGGCAGGAGATACGCAGTATTTT
TRBD2	TRBV10-3	-	TRBJ2-3	CAIREASTDTQYF	TGTGCCATCCGGGAGGCTAGCACAGATACGCAGTATTTT
-	TRBV5-4	-	TRBJ2-1	CATRGGGNEQFF	TGTGCCACCCGGGGTGGGGGGAATGAGCAGTTCTTC
-	TRBV4-1	-	TRBJ1-4	CASSPYTGTVGEKLFF	TGCGCCAGCAGCCCATATACTGGTACGGTCGGTGAAAAACTGTTTTTT
-	TRBV15	once	TRBJ1-6	CATSRDGGVGPLHF	TGTGCCACCAGCAGAGATGGGGGGGTCGGGCCCCTCCACTTT
-	TRBV4-1	once	TRBJ2-7	CASSQSWGGYEQYF	TGCGCCAGCAGCCAATCCTGGGGTGGCTACGAGCAGTACTTC
TRBD1	TRBV11-1	-	TRBJ2-1	CASSSHRGSYNEQFF	TGTGCCAGCAGCTCACACAGGGGCTCCTACAATGAGCAGTTCTTC
-	TRBV24-1	once	TRBJ2-2	CATSDLGWTGELFF	TGTGCCACCAGTGATTTAGGCTGGACCGGGGAGCTGTTTTTT
-	TRBV10-2	once	TRBJ2-7	CASSENNRNYEQYF	TGCGCCAGCAGTGAGAACAACCGCAACTACGAGCAGTACTTC
-	TRBV5-5	-	TRBJ1-5	CASSTNDGRGQPQHF	TGTGCCAGCAGTACGAATGACGGGAGGGGCCAGCCCCAGCATTTT
-	TRBV28	-	TRBJ2-3	CASSLGLYTDTQYF	TGTGCCAGCAGTTTAGGACTGTACACAGATACGCAGTATTTT
-	TRBV10-3	-	TRBJ2-7	CAISGGTDTPYEQYF	TGTGCCATCAGCGGGGGCACGGACACCCCCTACGAGCAGTACTTC
-	TRBV7-6	-	TRBJ2-2	CASSFDPNGELFF	TGTGCCAGCAGCTTTGATCCCAACGGGGAGCTGTTTTTT
-	TRBV5-4	-	TRBJ1-6	CASSLINGDSPLHF	TGTGCCAGCAGCTTGATTAATGGGGATTCACCCCTCCACTTT
-	TRBV27	-	TRBJ2-6	CASSSYSGANVLTF	TGTGCCAGCAGTTCCTACTCTGGGGCCAACGTCCTGACTTTC
-	TRBV25-1	-	TRBJ2-7	CASSGGYSGDEQYF	TGTGCCAGCAGTGGTGGTTATTCTGGGGACGAGCAGTACTTC
-	TRBV28	once	TRBJ1-1	CASDTAVGHTEAFF	TGTGCCAGCGACACAGCGGTGGGGCACACTGAAGCTTTCTTT
-	TRBV5-1	-	TRBJ2-5	CASTFGLQETQYF	TGCGCCAGCACCTTCGGGCTACAAGAGACCCAGTACTTC
-	TRBV2	-	TRBJ1-2	CASSEGQFFYGYTF	TGTGCCAGCAGTGAAGGGCAGTTCTTCTATGGCTACACCTTC
-	TRBV4-1	-	TRBJ2-7	CASSQEASSREQYF	TGCGCCAGCAGCCAAGAAGCTAGTTCGCGCGAGCAGTACTTC
TRBD1	TRBV5-1	once	TRBJ1-1	CASSLVDRGEAFF	TGCGCCAGCAGCTTGGTGGACAGGGGAGAAGCTTTCTTT
-	TRBV10-3	-	TRBJ2-1	CATSGGEKQFF	TGTGCCACCAGTGGTGGGGAGAAGCAGTTCTTC
TRBD2	TRBV27	-	TRBJ2-7	CASRIIGLAGPYEQYF	TGTGCCAGCAGGATAATAGGATTAGCGGGACCTTACGAGCAGTACTTC
TRBD2	TRBV6-4	-	TRBJ2-3	CASSEISGGSTDTQYF	TGTGCCAGCAGTGAGATCAGCGGGGGTAGCACAGATACGCAGTATTTT
TRBD1	TRBV5-1	-	TRBJ1-2	CASSSERTGAGYTF	TGCGCCAGCAGCTCAGAACGGACAGGGGCCGGCTACACCTTC
-	TRBV7-8	-	TRBJ1-5	CASRMSGVSQPQHF	TGTGCCAGCAGAATGTCCGGGGTAAGTCAGCCCCAGCATTTT
-	TRBV25-1	once	TRBJ2-1	CASIPGLGDEQFF	TGTGCCAGCATCCCAGGACTCGGCGATGAGCAGTTCTTC
-	TRBV30	-	TRBJ1-2	CAWSGILQYGYTF	TGTGCCTGGAGTGGGATTTTGCAGTATGGCTACACCTTC
-	TRBV6-5	-	TRBJ1-3	CASRREGISGNTIYF	TGTGCCAGCAGACGTGAAGGAATCTCTGGAAACACCATATATTTT
TRBD1	TRBV24-1	-	TRBJ2-1	CATRGGAYNEQFF	TGTGCCACCAGAGGGGGCGCCTACAATGAGCAGTTCTTC
TRBD1	TRBV10-3	-	TRBJ2-7	CAISDRDRASYEQYF	TGTGCCATCAGTGACCGGGACAGGGCCTCCTACGAGCAGTACTTC
-	TRBV12-3/TRBV12-4	-	TRBJ1-3	CASTRNSGNTIYF	TGTGCCAGCACCAGAAACTCTGGAAACACCATATATTTT
-	TRBV4-2	few	TRBJ2-5	CASSLGETQYF	TGTGCCAGCAGCCTCGGGGAGACCCAGTACTTC